This T cell receptor (beta chain) came from a study of T-cell reconstitution after alpha-beta-depleted transplantation in children. The study's findings and limits: One year post-transplant, T-cell counts and diversity were largely derived from T cells produced anew. Surviving thymic progenitors and recipient T cells were the source of high TCRbeta diversity at day 60 in some patients. Several hundred rapidly expanded clones from non-depleted graft cells reportedly supplied alpha-beta T cells about two months post-transplant.

Germline V gene data show CDR1 as SQVTM and CDR2 as ANQGSEA. Trimming removed 7 bases at V and 7 bases at J, with 16 bases between. The CDR3 spans 12 residues. Preparation of the TCRbeta library was carried out with unique molecular identifiers. In TCRdb, the PCR reads were re-called with MiXCR into one record per CDR3 protein. The top ten hold 23% of the sample, which has fewer than 350,000 distinct CDR3 sequences, under 14% seen once. This clonotype has a count of ten or more. The antigen is unknown. The rearrangement links TRBV29-1 to TRBJ1-2, with D possibly matching TRBD1 (6 bases). Specimen: peripheral blood, collected 180 days after TCRalphabeta/CD19-depleted stem cell transplant. The TCR sequence derives from a male patient aged 2 to 9 who had a stem cell transplant for chronic granulomatous disease, so the T cells may come from the graft donor. CDR3 region: CSDNLGAVGYTF. The CDR3 DNA follows: TGCAGCGACAATTTGGGGGCGGTTGGCTACACCTTC.